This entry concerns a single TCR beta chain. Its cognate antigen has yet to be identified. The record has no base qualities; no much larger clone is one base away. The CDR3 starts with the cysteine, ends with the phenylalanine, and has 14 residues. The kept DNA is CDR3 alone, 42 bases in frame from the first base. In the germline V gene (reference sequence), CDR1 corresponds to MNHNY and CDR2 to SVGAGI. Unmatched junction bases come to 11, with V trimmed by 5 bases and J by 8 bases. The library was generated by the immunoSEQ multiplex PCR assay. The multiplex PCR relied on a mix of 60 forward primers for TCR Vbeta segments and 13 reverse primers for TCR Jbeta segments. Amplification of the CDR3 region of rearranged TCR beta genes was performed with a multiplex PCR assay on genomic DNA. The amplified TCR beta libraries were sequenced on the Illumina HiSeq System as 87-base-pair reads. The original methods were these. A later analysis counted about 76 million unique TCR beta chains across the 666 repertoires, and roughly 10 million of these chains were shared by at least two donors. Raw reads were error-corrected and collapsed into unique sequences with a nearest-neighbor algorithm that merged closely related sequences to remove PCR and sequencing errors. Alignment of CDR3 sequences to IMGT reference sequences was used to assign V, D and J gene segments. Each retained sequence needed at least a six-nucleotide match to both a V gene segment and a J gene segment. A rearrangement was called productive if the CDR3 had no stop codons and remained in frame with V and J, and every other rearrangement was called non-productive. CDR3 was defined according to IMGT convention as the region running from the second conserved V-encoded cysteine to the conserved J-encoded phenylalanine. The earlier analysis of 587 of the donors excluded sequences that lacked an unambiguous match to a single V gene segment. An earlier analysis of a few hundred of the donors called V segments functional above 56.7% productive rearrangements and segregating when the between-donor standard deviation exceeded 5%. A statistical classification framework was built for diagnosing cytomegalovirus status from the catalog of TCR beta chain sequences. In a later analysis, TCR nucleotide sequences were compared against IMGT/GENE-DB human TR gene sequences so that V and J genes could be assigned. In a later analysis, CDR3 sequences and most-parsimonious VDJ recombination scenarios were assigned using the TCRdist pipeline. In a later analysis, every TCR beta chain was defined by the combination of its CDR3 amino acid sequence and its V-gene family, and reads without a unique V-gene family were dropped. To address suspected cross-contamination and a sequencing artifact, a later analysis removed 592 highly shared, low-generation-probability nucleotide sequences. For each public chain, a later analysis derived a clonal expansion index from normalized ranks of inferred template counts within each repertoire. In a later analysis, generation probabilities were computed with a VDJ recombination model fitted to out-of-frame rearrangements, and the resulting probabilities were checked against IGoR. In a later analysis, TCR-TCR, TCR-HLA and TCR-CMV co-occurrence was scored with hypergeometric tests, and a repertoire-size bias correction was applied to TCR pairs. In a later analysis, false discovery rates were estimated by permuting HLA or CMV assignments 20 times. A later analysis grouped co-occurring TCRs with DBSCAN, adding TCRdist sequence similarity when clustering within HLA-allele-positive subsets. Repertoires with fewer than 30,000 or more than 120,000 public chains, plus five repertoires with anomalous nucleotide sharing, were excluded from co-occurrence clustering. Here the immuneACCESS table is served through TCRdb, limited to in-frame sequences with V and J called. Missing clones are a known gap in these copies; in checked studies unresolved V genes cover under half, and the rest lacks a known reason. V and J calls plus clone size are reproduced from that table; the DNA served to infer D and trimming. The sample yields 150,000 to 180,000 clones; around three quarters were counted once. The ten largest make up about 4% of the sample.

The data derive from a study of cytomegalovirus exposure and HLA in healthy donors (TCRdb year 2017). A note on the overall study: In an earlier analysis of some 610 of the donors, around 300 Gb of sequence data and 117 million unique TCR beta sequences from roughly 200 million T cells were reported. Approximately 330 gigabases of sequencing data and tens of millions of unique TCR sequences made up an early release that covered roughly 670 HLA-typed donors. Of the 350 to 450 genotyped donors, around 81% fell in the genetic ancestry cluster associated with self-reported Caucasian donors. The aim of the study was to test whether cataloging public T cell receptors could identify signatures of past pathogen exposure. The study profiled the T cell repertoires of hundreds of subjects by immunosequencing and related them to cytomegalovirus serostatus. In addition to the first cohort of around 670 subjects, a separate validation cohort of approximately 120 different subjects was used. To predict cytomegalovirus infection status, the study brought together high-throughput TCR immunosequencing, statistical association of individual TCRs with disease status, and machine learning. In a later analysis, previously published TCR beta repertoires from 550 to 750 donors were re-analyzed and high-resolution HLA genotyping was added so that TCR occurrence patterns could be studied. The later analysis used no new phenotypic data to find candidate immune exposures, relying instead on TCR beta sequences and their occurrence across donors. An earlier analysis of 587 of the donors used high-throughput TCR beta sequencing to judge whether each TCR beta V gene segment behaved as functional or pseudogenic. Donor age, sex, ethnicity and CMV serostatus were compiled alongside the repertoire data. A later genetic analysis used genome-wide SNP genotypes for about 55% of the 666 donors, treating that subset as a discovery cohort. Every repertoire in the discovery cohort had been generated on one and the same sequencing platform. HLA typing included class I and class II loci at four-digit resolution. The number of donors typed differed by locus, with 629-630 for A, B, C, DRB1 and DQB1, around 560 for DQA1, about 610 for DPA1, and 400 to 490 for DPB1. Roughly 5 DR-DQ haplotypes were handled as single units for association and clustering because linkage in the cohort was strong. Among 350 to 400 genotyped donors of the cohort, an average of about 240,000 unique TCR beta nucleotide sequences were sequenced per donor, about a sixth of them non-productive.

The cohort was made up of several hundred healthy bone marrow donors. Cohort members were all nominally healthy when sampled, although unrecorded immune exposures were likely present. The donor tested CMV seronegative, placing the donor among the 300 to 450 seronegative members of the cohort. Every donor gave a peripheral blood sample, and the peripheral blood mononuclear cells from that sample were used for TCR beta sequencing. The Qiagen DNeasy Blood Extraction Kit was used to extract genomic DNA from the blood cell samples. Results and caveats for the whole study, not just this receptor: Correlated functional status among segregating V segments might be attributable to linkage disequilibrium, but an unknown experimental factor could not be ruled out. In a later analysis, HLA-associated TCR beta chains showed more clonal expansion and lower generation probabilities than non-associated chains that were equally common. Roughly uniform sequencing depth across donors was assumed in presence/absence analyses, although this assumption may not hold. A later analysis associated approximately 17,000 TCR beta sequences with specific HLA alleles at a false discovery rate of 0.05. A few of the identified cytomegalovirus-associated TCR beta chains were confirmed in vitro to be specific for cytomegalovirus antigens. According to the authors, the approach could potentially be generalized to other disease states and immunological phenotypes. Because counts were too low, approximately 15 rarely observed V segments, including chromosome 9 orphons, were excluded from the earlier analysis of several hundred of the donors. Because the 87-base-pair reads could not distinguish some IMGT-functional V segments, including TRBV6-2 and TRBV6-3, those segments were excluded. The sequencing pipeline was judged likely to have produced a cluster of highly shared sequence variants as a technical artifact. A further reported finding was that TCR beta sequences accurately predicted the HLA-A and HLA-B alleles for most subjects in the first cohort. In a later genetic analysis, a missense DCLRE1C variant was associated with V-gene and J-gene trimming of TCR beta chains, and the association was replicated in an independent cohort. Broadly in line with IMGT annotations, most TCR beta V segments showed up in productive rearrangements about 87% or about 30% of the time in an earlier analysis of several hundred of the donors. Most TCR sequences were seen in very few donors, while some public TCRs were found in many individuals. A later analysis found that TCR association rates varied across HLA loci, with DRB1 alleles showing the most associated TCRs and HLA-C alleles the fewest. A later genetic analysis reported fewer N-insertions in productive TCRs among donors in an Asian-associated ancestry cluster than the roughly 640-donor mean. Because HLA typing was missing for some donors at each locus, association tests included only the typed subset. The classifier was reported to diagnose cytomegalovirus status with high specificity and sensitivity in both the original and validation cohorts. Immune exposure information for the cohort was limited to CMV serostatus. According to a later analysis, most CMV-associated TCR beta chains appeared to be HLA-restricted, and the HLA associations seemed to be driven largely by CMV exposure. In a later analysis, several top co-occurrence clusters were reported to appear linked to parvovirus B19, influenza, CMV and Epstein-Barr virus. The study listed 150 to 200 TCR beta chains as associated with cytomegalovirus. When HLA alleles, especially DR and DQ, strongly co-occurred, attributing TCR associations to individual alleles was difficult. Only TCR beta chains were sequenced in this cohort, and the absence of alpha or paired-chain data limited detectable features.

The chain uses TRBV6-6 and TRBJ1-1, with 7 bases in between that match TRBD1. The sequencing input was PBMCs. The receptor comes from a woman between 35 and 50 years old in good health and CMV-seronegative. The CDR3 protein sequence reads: CASSRSQGVGEAFF. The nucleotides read TGTGCCAGCAGTCGGTCGCAGGGGGTTGGGGAAGCTTTCTTT.